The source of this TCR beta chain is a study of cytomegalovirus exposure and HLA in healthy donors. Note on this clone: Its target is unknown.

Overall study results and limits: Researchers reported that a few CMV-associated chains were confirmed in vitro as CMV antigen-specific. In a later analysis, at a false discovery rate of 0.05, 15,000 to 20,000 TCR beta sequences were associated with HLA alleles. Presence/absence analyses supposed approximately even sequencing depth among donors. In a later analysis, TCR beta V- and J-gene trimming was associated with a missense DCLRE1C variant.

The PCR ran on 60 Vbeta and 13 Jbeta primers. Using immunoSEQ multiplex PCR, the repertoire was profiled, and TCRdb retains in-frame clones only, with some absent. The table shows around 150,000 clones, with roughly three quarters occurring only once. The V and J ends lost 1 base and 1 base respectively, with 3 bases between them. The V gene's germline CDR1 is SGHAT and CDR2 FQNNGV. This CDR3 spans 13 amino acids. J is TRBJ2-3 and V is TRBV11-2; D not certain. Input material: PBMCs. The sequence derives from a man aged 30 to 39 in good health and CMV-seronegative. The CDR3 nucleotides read TGTGCCAGCAGCTTAGGCGGCACAGATACGCAGTATTTT. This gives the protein CASSLGGTDTQYF.